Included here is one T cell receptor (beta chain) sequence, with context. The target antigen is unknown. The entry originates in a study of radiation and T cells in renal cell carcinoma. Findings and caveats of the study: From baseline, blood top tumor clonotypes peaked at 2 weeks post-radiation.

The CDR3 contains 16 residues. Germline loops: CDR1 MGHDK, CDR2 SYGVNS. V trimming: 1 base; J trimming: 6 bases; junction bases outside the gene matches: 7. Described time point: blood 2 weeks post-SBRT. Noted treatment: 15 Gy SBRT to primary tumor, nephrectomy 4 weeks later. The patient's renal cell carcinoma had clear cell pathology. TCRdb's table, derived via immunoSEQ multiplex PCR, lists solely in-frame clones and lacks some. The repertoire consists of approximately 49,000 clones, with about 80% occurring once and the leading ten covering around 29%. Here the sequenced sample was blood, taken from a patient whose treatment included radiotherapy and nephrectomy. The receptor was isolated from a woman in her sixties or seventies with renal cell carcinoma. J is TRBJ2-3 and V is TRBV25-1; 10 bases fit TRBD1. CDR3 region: CASSESGTGAGDTQYF. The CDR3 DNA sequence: TGTGCCAGCAGTGAATCCGGGACAGGGGCCGGCGATACGCAGTATTTT.